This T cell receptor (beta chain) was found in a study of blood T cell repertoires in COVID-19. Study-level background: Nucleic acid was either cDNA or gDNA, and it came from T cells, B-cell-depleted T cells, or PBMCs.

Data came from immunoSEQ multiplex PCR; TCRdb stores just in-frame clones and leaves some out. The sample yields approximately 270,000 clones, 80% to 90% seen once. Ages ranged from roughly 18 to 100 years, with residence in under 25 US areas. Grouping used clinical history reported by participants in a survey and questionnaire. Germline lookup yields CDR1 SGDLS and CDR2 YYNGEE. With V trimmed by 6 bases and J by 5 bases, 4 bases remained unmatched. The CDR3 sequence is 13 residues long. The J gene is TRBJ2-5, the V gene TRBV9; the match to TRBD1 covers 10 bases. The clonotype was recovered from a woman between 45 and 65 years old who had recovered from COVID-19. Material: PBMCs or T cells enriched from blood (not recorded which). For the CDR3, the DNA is TGTGCCAGCACCGGGACAGGGGACGAGACCCAGTACTTC. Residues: CASTGTGDETQYF.